The entry below gives a single T cell receptor (beta chain) sequence along with its context. Using its own MiXCR run on the 5' RACE reads, TCRdb lists one record per CDR3 protein. In the table there are 250,000 to 400,000 distinct CDR3 sequences, roughly 10% of which are singletons. The length of the CDR3 is 17 residues. Trimming shortened V by 3 bases and J by 1 base, and 18 bases separated the two germline ends. CDR1 and CDR2 from the germline V gene are KGHSH and LQKENI. This sample stems from a study of CD8 T cells in ankylosing spondylitis. This chain uses TRBV18 with TRBJ1-1, with unresolved D. The TCR was taken from a female donor with ankylosing spondylitis or in good health (not recorded which). The specimen sequenced was blood, either unsorted or a sorted T cell fraction (not recorded which). The CDR3 nucleotides are TGTGCCAGCTCACCGATACAAATCAGTGGTGGGAACACTGAAGCTTTCTTT. Protein: CASSPIQISGGNTEAFF. Full variable domain (outside the CDR3, taken from reference TRBV18 and TRBJ1-1): NAGVMQNPRHLVRRRGQEARLRCSPMKGHSHVYWYRQLPEEGLKFMVYLQKENIIDESGMPKERFSAEFPKEGPSILRIQQVVRGDSAAYFCASSPIQISGGNTEAFFGQGTRLTVV.